Presented here are 6 T cell receptor beta chains from one specimen sequenced in a study of shared clonotypes between healthy human individuals. The method was immunoSEQ multiplex PCR; TCRdb's version includes in-frame clones alone and lacks a portion of them. The sample yields about 380,000 clones, 90% to 97% seen once. Sequencing was performed on memory CD8+ T cells sorted from blood. Regarding subset: CD45RO+ cells pooled with CCR7-negative TemRA cells. These receptors all come from a man aged 25 to 45 in good health.

CDR3 coding DNA: TGCGCCAGCAGCCATACAGGGGGCGAGAATGAAAAACTGTTTTTT. This sequence encodes CASSHTGGENEKLFF. The chain carries TRBV4-1 and TRBJ1-4, with 9 bases aligning to TRBD1. Unmatched junction bases numbered 4, after V lost 3 bases and J lost 5 bases. Germline V CDR1 and CDR2: MGHRA, YSYEKL. The CDR3 covers 15 residues.

The chain combines TRBV2 with TRBJ2-5, with a weak D call TRBD2 (5 bases). Germline CDR1 is SNHLY and CDR2 is FYNNEI. The CDR3 runs 13 residues. The V gene lost 8 bases and the J gene lost 7 bases, with 17 bases spanning the gap. The CDR3 reads CASRETTVGTQYF. CDR3 nucleotide sequence: TGTGCCAGCCGCGAGACTACCGTCGGGACCCAGTACTTC.

The gene calls are TRBV5-4 and TRBJ2-5, with D tentatively TRBD2 (5 bases). The CDR3 runs 13 residues. The germline V and J ends were trimmed by 1 base and 5 bases, with 9 bases remaining between them. CDR1 is SGHNT, CDR2 YYREEE, per germline (reference sequence). In DNA form, the CDR3 reads TGTGCCAGCAGCTTGCCGGGGTTGGAGACCCAGTACTTC. Protein product: CASSLPGLETQYF.

V is TRBV4-1 and J is TRBJ2-1; D call uncertain. V lost 0 bases, J lost 8 bases, and 11 bases lay in between. Per the germline V gene, CDR1 is MGHRA and CDR2 is YSYEKL. The CDR3 loop spans 14 amino acids. Here the CDR3 reads CASSQDLWPDEQFF. The CDR3 DNA is TGCGCCAGCAGCCAAGACTTGTGGCCGGATGAGCAGTTCTTC.

The chain combines TRBV7-3 with TRBJ1-1, with 8 bases matching TRBD1. CDR3 length: 13 amino acids. Germline V gene sequence: CDR1 SGHTA, CDR2 FQGTGA. Trimming at V came to 6 bases and at J to 2 bases, leaving 2 bases not matched to a gene. DNA of the CDR3: TGTGCCAGCAGAGGACAGGGCAACACTGAAGCTTTCTTT. This encodes CASRGQGNTEAFF.

The chain links TRBV9 to TRBJ2-5; 7 bases align to TRBD1. This CDR3 is built from 13 residues. The germline V gene has CDR1 SGDLS and CDR2 YYNGEE. Trimming cost V 0 bases and J 7 bases; bases outside gene matches: 3. CDR3 DNA: TGTGCCAGCAGCGTAGTAGGGGGCGGGACCCAGTACTTC. The encoded protein is CASSVVGGGTQYF.